This T cell receptor (beta chain) was observed in a study of naive and memory T cell subsets. Points from the study as a whole: A few larger clonotypes appeared in naive repertoires, especially CD8, possibly memory cells re-expressing CD45RA. TCR counts from RNA may reflect activation-linked expression changes.

In its sample, this clonotype was seen a few times. Its antigen is as yet unknown. The beta constant-region primer was an equimolar mix of two oligonucleotides covering TRBC1 and TRBC2. Four rounds of PCR amplified the ligated cDNA using nested alpha and beta constant-region primers plus SP2. The cDNA 3' end received a ligated single-stranded oligonucleotide carrying the SP2 primer and a 12-nucleotide UMI. TCRdb reanalysed the UMI-ligation and nested PCR reads using MiXCR and keeps one entry per CDR3 protein. Of about 140,000 distinct CDR3 sequences listed, about a fifth are singletons. After the first PCR, alpha and beta chain libraries were processed separately. V was cut by 1 base and J by 5 bases, with 5 bases left in between. The CDR3 has 12 amino acids. Per germline, CDR1 SGHVS and CDR2 FQNEAQ.

The source is a human donor in good health. The chain recombines TRBV7-8 with TRBJ2-5; D is unresolved. Sequencing was carried out using naive CD8+ T cells from blood. The CDR3 DNA reads TGTGCCAGCAGCTTAGGGCGGGAGACCCAGTACTTC. Its protein is CASSLGRETQYF.